This paragraph reports one T cell receptor (beta chain). Its specificity is not known. Together with a sample-barcoded 5' primer, a J-beta primer mix was included in a second PCR lasting 7 to 11 cycles. TCRdb called the 5' RACE reads again in MiXCR, with one record for every CDR3 protein. The profile shows about 640,000 distinct CDR3 sequences, roughly three fifths of them singletons. This record belongs to a study of blood T cells in healthy people across ages. The study's findings and limits: Whereas aged donors had fewer naive CD4+ cells, long-lived donors had more of them and higher diversity.

The germline gives CDR1 ENHRY, CDR2 SYGVKD. The CDR3 is 13 residues long. Trimming left V 8 bases short and J 9 bases short, with 17 bases between. Russia was home to the donors, healthy Caucasian individuals aged roughly 6 to 90. Whenever a sample was processed, at least 7 million PBMCs were isolated. The authors extracted at least 5 micrograms of total RNA per sample. Material: blood. The TCR comes from a man aged 55 to 70 in good health. V and J are TRBV10-3 and TRBJ2-1; D possibly corresponds to TRBD1 (6 bases). CDR3 protein: CAILRAWDTEQFF. As DNA, the CDR3 is TGTGCCATCCTAAGGGCGTGGGACACTGAGCAGTTCTTC.